This paragraph reports one T cell receptor (beta chain). Its target antigen remains unknown. No much larger clonotype is one base removed from it; base qualities were not supplied. These data are taken from a study of blood T cell repertoires in COVID-19 (TCRdb year 2020). Broadly, across the study: Samples from collaborators originated in the United States, Italy and Spain and spanned both the acute and convalescent phases of COVID-19. The prospective study material was composed of cDNA or gDNA derived from T cells, B-cell-depleted T cells, or PBMCs. Subjects who had been exposed to COVID-19, were actively infected with it, or had recovered from it provided the deeply sampled blood TCRbeta repertoires that made up the dataset. The repertoires were made available in a free public database intended to serve as a resource for research on the immune response to SARS-CoV-2. Samples were obtained from the ongoing ImmuneRACE study (first 160 participants) and from about 1,300 subjects provided by 6 global collaborators. Nearly every sample came with metadata listing a de-identified subject ID, COVID-19 status, age in years and sex. Where HLA class I and class II types were available, the types were taken from metadata supplied by the sample provider, not from assay-based typing.

General study outcomes and caveats: Clinical and demographic metadata were provided uncurated, with the amount varying by source and participant.

TCRbeta CDR3 regions were amplified from genomic DNA by means of the immunoSEQ Assay, a bias-controlled multiplex PCR. Under the source paper's analysis protocol: The number of nucleated cells in each sample was estimated by amplification of reference gene primers within the assay. Sequence reads were collapsed and filtered to measure the absolute abundance of every unique TCRbeta CDR3 rearrangement. For each sample, productive Simpson clonality was calculated by taking the square root of Simpson's diversity index across productive rearrangements. Imported from immuneACCESS, the table was reduced by TCRdb to in-frame sequences with V and J called. These copies leave out some clones; in studies compared against another copy, an unresolved V gene accounts for under half, and the cause of the remainder is not known. The V and J calls and clone size are taken from that table; D and trimming were inferred from the DNA. This sample is represented by more than 200,000 clones; 83% of them were singletons. 2% to 3% of the sample comes from the top ten.

Taken from the germline V gene, the CDR1 and CDR2 loops are SGHNT and YENEEA. Trimming takes 1 base from V and 5 bases from J, and the germline ends sit 8 bases apart. CDR3 length: 14 amino acids, cysteine to phenylalanine. The read is trimmed to its CDR3 DNA, 42 bases read in frame from base 1. Whole blood was collected in K2EDTA tubes by collaborating institutions according to the institutions' own protocols. For TCRbeta analysis, collaborators shipped samples as frozen whole blood, isolated PBMCs, or DNA extracted from either of those sample types. The sequencing input was peripheral blood. The rearrangement joined TRBV11-3 to TRBJ2-2; possibly the D gene is TRBD1, per 6 matching bases. The sequence was obtained from a woman in her 40s with active or convalescent COVID-19. The CDR3 reads as follows: CASSLGTGTGELFF. The DNA sequence is given as TGTGCCAGCAGCTTAGGTACAGGGACCGGGGAGCTGTTTTTT. With the rest looked up from the reference TRBV11-3 and TRBJ2-2 genes rather than sequenced, the full variable domain is EAGVVQSPRYKIIEKKQPVAFWCNPISGHNTLYWYLQNLGQGPELLIRYENEEAVDDSQLPKDRFSAERLKGVDSTLKIQPAELGDSAVYLCASSLGTGTGELFFGEGSRLTVL.